The T cell receptor beta chain described here comes from a study of blood T cell repertoires in COVID-19 (dated by TCRdb to about 2020). Some background on the complete study: Samples from collaborators originated in the United States, Italy and Spain and spanned both the acute and convalescent phases of COVID-19. The material from the prospective study consisted of cDNA or gDNA derived from T cells, B-cell-depleted T cells, or PBMCs. Deeply sampled blood TCRbeta repertoires from subjects exposed to, actively infected with, or recovered from COVID-19 were included in the dataset. The repertoires were made available in a free public database intended to serve as a resource for research on the immune response to SARS-CoV-2. Samples came from the ongoing ImmuneRACE study (first 160 participants) plus 1,254 subjects from 6 global collaborators. A de-identified subject ID, COVID-19 status, age in years and sex were almost always included in the sample metadata. Where HLA class I and class II types were available, the types were taken from metadata supplied by the sample provider, not from assay-based typing. Results and caveats for the whole study, not just this receptor: Clinical and demographic metadata were provided uncurated, with the amount varying by source and participant.

A word on this clone: What antigen it recognizes has not been identified. Base quality data are lacking; no much larger clone is found one base away. The same CDR3 arises from other DNA sequences in this sample as well.

In the prospective study, participants were roughly 18 to 89 years old, resided in 24 geographic areas of the United States, and were enrolled through a virtual design. In the prospective study, participants were assigned to cohorts based on the clinical history participants reported in a screening survey and a study questionnaire. Recovered participants in ImmuneRACE Cohort 3 were defined as having two consecutive negative NP/OP PCR tests, clearance from a healthcare professional, or resolution of symptoms. Mobile phlebotomists in the prospective study collected whole blood, serum and a nasopharyngeal or oropharyngeal swab from every participant. Over a roughly 2-month period, participants in the prospective study had the option of providing additional blood draws and questionnaires. Before DNA extraction, blood samples from the prospective study were shipped at room temperature or frozen. TCRbeta CDR3 regions were amplified from genomic DNA by means of the immunoSEQ Assay, a bias-controlled multiplex PCR. As for the original processing: Nucleated cell counts per sample were estimated from amplification of reference gene primers within the assay. Sequence reads were collapsed and filtered to measure the absolute abundance of every unique TCRbeta CDR3 rearrangement. For each sample, productive Simpson clonality was calculated as the square root of Simpson's diversity index over productive rearrangements. TCRdb carries this immuneACCESS record with in-frame sequences only. Its versions omit some clonotypes, under half of them owing to an unresolved V gene in the studies checked, with the rest unexplained. The D gene and trimming were derived from the DNA, and the V and J assignments and clone size from that table. Across this sample there are about 300,000 clones, with under 90% seen only once. Of the sample, approximately 4.1% falls within the top ten clones.

The specimen sequenced was PBMCs or T cells enriched from blood (not recorded which). This sequence was found in a man between 25 and 39 years old who had recovered from COVID-19.

The CDR3 in this case is CASSLGTENSPLHF. The nucleotides read TGTGCCAGCAGCTTAGGGACAGAAAATTCACCCCTCCACTTT. The chain was built from TRBV13 and TRBJ1-6; perhaps TRBD1 is the D gene, with 5 bases matching. There are 14 amino acids in the CDR3, from cysteine to phenylalanine inclusive. Left in the record is the CDR3 DNA by itself, 42 bases read in frame from the first base. V loses 0 bases, J loses 7 bases, and the germline ends lie 7 bases apart. According to the germline V gene (reference sequence), CDR1 reads PRHDT and CDR2 reads FYEKMQ.